This is a list of T cell receptor beta chains from one sample in a study of CD8+ T cells in alopecia areata. Data came from immunoSEQ multiplex PCR; TCRdb stores just in-frame clones and leaves some out. The table shows about 190,000 clones, with more than 50% occurring only once. The source was CD4+ T cells sorted from blood, collected at week 24, from a patient treated with tofacitinib. These receptors came from a human donor with alopecia areata. Both conserved end residues are part of each CDR3. A D gene is named only where the DNA matches it firmly. The size field is filled for only some rows; it gives once, few, many or a size class.

j_call: TRBJ2-2; d_call: TRBD2; clone_size: -; cdr3_length: 15; v_call: TRBV4-2; cdr3_aa: CASSGLAANTGELFF; cdr3_nt: TGTGCCAGCAGCGGGCTAGCGGCGAACACCGGGGAGCTGTTTTTT
j_call: TRBJ2-3; d_call: -; clone_size: -; cdr3_length: 12; v_call: TRBV30; cdr3_aa: CAWSARTDTQYF; cdr3_nt: TGTGCCTGGAGTGCTAGGACAGATACGCAGTATTTT
j_call: TRBJ1-2; d_call: -; clone_size: -; cdr3_length: 13; v_call: TRBV19; cdr3_aa: CATTRGGLYGYTF; cdr3_nt: TGTGCCACCACCCGCGGCGGCCTCTATGGCTACACCTTC
j_call: TRBJ2-7; d_call: TRBD1; clone_size: -; cdr3_length: 15; v_call: TRBV9; cdr3_aa: CASSAPGTGVREQYF; cdr3_nt: TGTGCCAGCAGTGCCCCCGGGACAGGGGTTCGCGAGCAGTACTTC
j_call: TRBJ2-3; d_call: TRBD2; clone_size: few; cdr3_length: 14; v_call: TRBV6-5; cdr3_aa: CASARLAGTDTQYF; cdr3_nt: TGTGCCAGCGCACGACTAGCGGGCACAGATACGCAGTATTTT
j_call: TRBJ1-5; d_call: -; clone_size: few; cdr3_length: 14; v_call: TRBV7-2; cdr3_aa: CASSLVSSNQPQHF; cdr3_nt: TGTGCCAGCAGCTTAGTATCCAGCAATCAGCCCCAGCATTTT
j_call: TRBJ1-5; d_call: TRBD1; clone_size: -; cdr3_length: 13; v_call: TRBV5-1; cdr3_aa: CASAEGAGQPQHF; cdr3_nt: TGCGCCAGCGCCGAGGGGGCTGGCCAGCCCCAGCATTTT
j_call: TRBJ2-3; d_call: -; clone_size: -; cdr3_length: 16; v_call: TRBV27; cdr3_aa: CASSPTPGISTDTQYF; cdr3_nt: TGTGCCAGCAGTCCCACGCCCGGGATTAGCACAGATACGCAGTATTTT
j_call: TRBJ1-4; d_call: TRBD1; clone_size: -; cdr3_length: 16; v_call: TRBV15; cdr3_aa: CATSARTGTGTEKLFF; cdr3_nt: TGTGCCACCAGCGCCCGGACCGGGACAGGGACTGAAAAACTGTTTTTT
j_call: TRBJ2-7; d_call: -; clone_size: few; cdr3_length: 16; v_call: TRBV4-2; cdr3_aa: CASSQDIVGARIEQYF; cdr3_nt: TGTGCCAGCAGCCAAGATATCGTCGGGGCTAGGATCGAGCAGTACTTC
j_call: TRBJ2-7; d_call: TRBD2; clone_size: -; cdr3_length: 15; v_call: TRBV4-3; cdr3_aa: CASSQEGRGEYEQYF; cdr3_nt: TGCGCCAGCAGCCAAGAGGGGCGGGGGGAATACGAGCAGTACTTC
j_call: TRBJ2-5; d_call: TRBD1; clone_size: -; cdr3_length: 14; v_call: TRBV29-1; cdr3_aa: CSSRGTGDQETQYF; cdr3_nt: TGCAGCTCAAGGGGGACAGGCGACCAAGAGACCCAGTACTTC
j_call: TRBJ1-5; d_call: -; clone_size: -; cdr3_length: 11; v_call: TRBV7-9; cdr3_aa: CASGQDQPQHF; cdr3_nt: TGTGCCAGCGGCCAAGATCAGCCCCAGCATTTT
j_call: TRBJ2-5; d_call: -; clone_size: many; cdr3_length: 13; v_call: TRBV5-1; cdr3_aa: CASSFIRGETQYF; cdr3_nt: TGCGCCAGCAGCTTTATCCGAGGGGAGACCCAGTACTTC
j_call: TRBJ1-2; d_call: -; clone_size: -; cdr3_length: 12; v_call: TRBV29-1; cdr3_aa: CSVEKTVYGYTF; cdr3_nt: TGCAGCGTTGAAAAGACAGTCTATGGCTACACCTTC
j_call: TRBJ1-2; d_call: -; clone_size: -; cdr3_length: 12; v_call: TRBV30; cdr3_aa: CAWSVVVDGYTF; cdr3_nt: TGTGCCTGGAGTGTAGTCGTGGATGGCTACACCTTC
j_call: TRBJ2-3; d_call: TRBD1; clone_size: -; cdr3_length: 14; v_call: TRBV29-1; cdr3_aa: CSVNRDRGGGTQYF; cdr3_nt: TGCAGCGTCAATCGGGACAGGGGAGGGGGTACGCAGTATTTT
j_call: TRBJ2-5; d_call: -; clone_size: few; cdr3_length: 14; v_call: TRBV2; cdr3_aa: CASRPASLQETQYF; cdr3_nt: TGTGCCAGCCGCCCAGCCTCGCTCCAAGAGACCCAGTACTTC
j_call: TRBJ1-6; d_call: -; clone_size: -; cdr3_length: 14; v_call: TRBV27; cdr3_aa: CASSLWQKDSPLHF; cdr3_nt: TGTGCCAGCAGTTTATGGCAGAAGGATTCACCCCTCCACTTT
j_call: TRBJ2-3; d_call: -; clone_size: -; cdr3_length: 13; v_call: TRBV4-3; cdr3_aa: CASSQGFGDTQYF; cdr3_nt: TGCGCCAGCAGCCAAGGGTTCGGAGATACGCAGTATTTT
j_call: TRBJ2-3; d_call: TRBD1; clone_size: few; cdr3_length: 14; v_call: TRBV27; cdr3_aa: CASTPTGSTDTQYF; cdr3_nt: TGTGCCAGCACCCCGACAGGGAGCACAGATACGCAGTATTTT
j_call: TRBJ2-1; d_call: TRBD1; clone_size: once; cdr3_length: 16; v_call: TRBV5-1; cdr3_aa: CASSTLRVAGGGEQFF; cdr3_nt: TGCGCCAGCAGCACCCTAAGGGTGGCAGGGGGCGGTGAGCAGTTCTTC
j_call: TRBJ1-4; d_call: -; clone_size: few; cdr3_length: 15; v_call: TRBV25-1; cdr3_aa: CASSESKAINEKLFF; cdr3_nt: TGTGCCAGCAGTGAATCTAAGGCGATTAATGAAAAACTGTTTTTT
j_call: TRBJ2-3; d_call: TRBD2; clone_size: -; cdr3_length: 14; v_call: TRBV29-1; cdr3_aa: CSVQTSGGTDTQYF; cdr3_nt: TGCAGCGTCCAAACTAGCGGGGGCACAGATACGCAGTATTTT
j_call: TRBJ2-5; d_call: -; clone_size: -; cdr3_length: 13; v_call: TRBV11-2; cdr3_aa: CASSFGRQETQYF; cdr3_nt: TGTGCCAGCAGCTTCGGCAGACAAGAGACCCAGTACTTC
j_call: TRBJ2-7; d_call: TRBD2; clone_size: -; cdr3_length: 15; v_call: TRBV29-1; cdr3_aa: CSVVRLAGGSGEQYF; cdr3_nt: TGCAGCGTTGTCCGACTAGCGGGGGGGAGCGGCGAGCAGTACTTC
j_call: TRBJ1-5; d_call: -; clone_size: -; cdr3_length: 14; v_call: TRBV30; cdr3_aa: CAWSQGGRGQPQHF; cdr3_nt: TGTGCCTGGAGTCAGGGAGGGAGGGGTCAGCCCCAGCATTTT
j_call: TRBJ1-5; d_call: -; clone_size: -; cdr3_length: 16; v_call: TRBV30; cdr3_aa: CAWSVRRQGGNQPQHF; cdr3_nt: TGTGCCTGGAGTGTACGAAGGCAGGGCGGGAATCAGCCCCAGCATTTT
j_call: TRBJ1-1; d_call: -; clone_size: -; cdr3_length: 13; v_call: TRBV27; cdr3_aa: CASSLRVREEAFF; cdr3_nt: TGTGCCAGCAGTTTGAGGGTCCGGGAAGAAGCTTTCTTT
j_call: TRBJ2-7; d_call: -; clone_size: -; cdr3_length: 15; v_call: TRBV27; cdr3_aa: CASSLQGSGDYEQYF; cdr3_nt: TGTGCCAGCAGTTTACAGGGGTCCGGGGATTACGAGCAGTACTTC
j_call: TRBJ1-2; d_call: -; clone_size: -; cdr3_length: 13; v_call: TRBV9; cdr3_aa: CASSLRDALGYTF; cdr3_nt: TGTGCCAGCAGCCTCCGGGACGCCTTAGGCTACACCTTC
j_call: TRBJ1-2; d_call: -; clone_size: -; cdr3_length: 15; v_call: TRBV7-2; cdr3_aa: CASSTSPDNNYGYTF; cdr3_nt: TGTGCCAGCAGCACTAGCCCTGATAATAACTATGGCTACACCTTC
j_call: TRBJ2-3; d_call: TRBD1; clone_size: -; cdr3_length: 14; v_call: TRBV29-1; cdr3_aa: CSGSPGQLTDTQYF; cdr3_nt: TGCAGCGGGTCCCCGGGACAGCTCACAGATACGCAGTATTTT
j_call: TRBJ2-7; d_call: -; clone_size: -; cdr3_length: 13; v_call: TRBV4-3; cdr3_aa: CASSQEGGLEQYF; cdr3_nt: TGCGCCAGCAGCCAAGAAGGCGGGCTCGAGCAGTACTTC
j_call: TRBJ1-6; d_call: TRBD1; clone_size: -; cdr3_length: 18; v_call: TRBV4-3; cdr3_aa: CASSRGQGAIGFGSPLHF; cdr3_nt: TGCGCCAGCAGCCGTGGACAGGGGGCTATCGGTTTTGGTTCACCCCTCCACTTT
j_call: TRBJ2-3; d_call: -; clone_size: -; cdr3_length: 15; v_call: TRBV4-2; cdr3_aa: CASSPSGLVTDTQYF; cdr3_nt: TGTGCCAGCAGCCCCTCGGGACTTGTCACAGATACGCAGTATTTT
j_call: TRBJ2-1; d_call: -; clone_size: -; cdr3_length: 13; v_call: TRBV2; cdr3_aa: CASSEGAPNEQFF; cdr3_nt: TGTGCCAGCAGTGAGGGGGCGCCTAATGAGCAGTTCTTC
j_call: TRBJ2-7; d_call: TRBD1; clone_size: few; cdr3_length: 12; v_call: TRBV29-1; cdr3_aa: CSAYRGRGEQYF; cdr3_nt: TGCAGCGCCTACAGGGGGCGCGGGGAGCAGTACTTC
j_call: TRBJ1-6; d_call: -; clone_size: few; cdr3_length: 13; v_call: TRBV6-5; cdr3_aa: CASSYFVESPLHF; cdr3_nt: TGTGCCAGCAGTTACTTCGTAGAGTCACCCCTCCACTTT
j_call: TRBJ1-2; d_call: TRBD1; clone_size: few; cdr3_length: 14; v_call: TRBV29-1; cdr3_aa: CSVGVMTGGGGYTF; cdr3_nt: TGCAGCGTTGGAGTAATGACAGGGGGCGGTGGCTACACCTTC
j_call: TRBJ2-5; d_call: TRBD1; clone_size: few; cdr3_length: 14; v_call: TRBV5-1; cdr3_aa: CASSPQQGELTQYF; cdr3_nt: TGCGCCAGCAGCCCGCAGCAGGGGGAACTGACCCAGTACTTC
j_call: TRBJ1-4; d_call: -; clone_size: -; cdr3_length: 13; v_call: TRBV4-3; cdr3_aa: CASSQGESSRLFF; cdr3_nt: TGCGCCAGCAGCCAAGGGGAGTCTAGTCGGCTGTTTTTT